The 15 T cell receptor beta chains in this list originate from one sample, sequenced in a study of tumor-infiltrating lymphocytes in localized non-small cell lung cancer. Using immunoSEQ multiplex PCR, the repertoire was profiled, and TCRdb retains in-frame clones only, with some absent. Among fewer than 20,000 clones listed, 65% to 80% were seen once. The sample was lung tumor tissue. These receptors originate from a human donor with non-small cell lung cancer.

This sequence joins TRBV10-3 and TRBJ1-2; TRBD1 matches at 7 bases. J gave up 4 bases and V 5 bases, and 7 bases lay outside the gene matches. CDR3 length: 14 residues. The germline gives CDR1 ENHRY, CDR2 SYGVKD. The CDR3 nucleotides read TGTGCCATCAGTTTGACAGGGAGTACCTATGGCTACACCTTC. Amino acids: CAISLTGSTYGYTF.

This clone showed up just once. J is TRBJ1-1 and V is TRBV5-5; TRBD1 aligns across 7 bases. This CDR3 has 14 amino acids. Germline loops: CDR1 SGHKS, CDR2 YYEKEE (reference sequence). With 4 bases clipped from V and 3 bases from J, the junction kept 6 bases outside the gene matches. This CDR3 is CASSLTGVDTEAFF. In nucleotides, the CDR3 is TGTGCCAGCAGCCTAACAGGGGTTGACACTGAAGCTTTCTTT.

CDR3 residues: CASSGGGGPLVPQHF. In DNA, the CDR3 is TGTGCCAGCAGTGGCGGGGGGGGGCCCTTGGTGCCCCAGCATTTT. The chain combines TRBV2 with TRBJ1-5; tentatively, D is TRBD1 (6 bases). CDR3 length: 15 amino acids. The germline V gene encodes CDR1 SNHLY and CDR2 FYNNEI. Trimming shortened V by 4 bases and J by 9 bases, and 19 bases separated the two germline ends.

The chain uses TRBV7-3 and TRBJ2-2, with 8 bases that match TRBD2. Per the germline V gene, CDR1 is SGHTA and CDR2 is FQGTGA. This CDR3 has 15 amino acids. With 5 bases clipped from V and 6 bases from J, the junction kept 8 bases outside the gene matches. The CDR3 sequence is CASSPGTSRSGELFF. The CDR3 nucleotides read TGTGCCAGCAGCCCCGGGACTAGTCGGTCCGGGGAGCTGTTTTTT.

The CDR3 spells CASSLATAAYEQYF. CDR3 nucleotide sequence: TGCGCCAGCAGCCTGGCGACGGCCGCCTACGAGCAGTACTTC. The chain links TRBV5-1 to TRBJ2-7; D gene unclear. Trimming stripped 4 bases from V and 2 bases from J, with 13 bases between. Germline V gene lookup returns CDR1 SGHRS and CDR2 YFSETQ. This CDR3 is built from 14 residues.

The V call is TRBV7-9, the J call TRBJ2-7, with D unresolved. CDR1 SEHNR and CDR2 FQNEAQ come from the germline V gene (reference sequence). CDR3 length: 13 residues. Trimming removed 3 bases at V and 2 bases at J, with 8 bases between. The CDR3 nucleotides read TGTGCCAGCAGCTTTGACGGAACCTACGAGCAGTACTTC. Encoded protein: CASSFDGTYEQYF.

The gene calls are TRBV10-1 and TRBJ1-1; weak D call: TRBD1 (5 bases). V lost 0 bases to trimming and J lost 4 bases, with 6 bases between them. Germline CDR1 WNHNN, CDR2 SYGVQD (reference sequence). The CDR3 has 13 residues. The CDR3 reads CASSESGGTEAFF. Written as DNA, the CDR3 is TGCGCCAGCAGTGAGTCGGGGGGCACTGAAGCTTTCTTT.

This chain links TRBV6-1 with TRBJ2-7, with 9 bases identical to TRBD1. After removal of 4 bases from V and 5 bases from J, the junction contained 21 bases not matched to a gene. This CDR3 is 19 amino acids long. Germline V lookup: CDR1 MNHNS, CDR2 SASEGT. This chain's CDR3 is CASSARTGTGMVTGDEQYF. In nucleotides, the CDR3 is TGTGCCAGCAGTGCTCGAACCGGGACAGGGATGGTAACGGGGGACGAGCAGTACTTC.

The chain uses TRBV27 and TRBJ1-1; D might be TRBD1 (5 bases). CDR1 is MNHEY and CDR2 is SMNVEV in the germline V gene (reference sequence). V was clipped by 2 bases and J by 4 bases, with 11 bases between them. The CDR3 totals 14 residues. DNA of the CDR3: TGTGCCAGCAGTTTAGGGGGTTTTATCACTGAAGCTTTCTTT. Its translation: CASSLGGFITEAFF.

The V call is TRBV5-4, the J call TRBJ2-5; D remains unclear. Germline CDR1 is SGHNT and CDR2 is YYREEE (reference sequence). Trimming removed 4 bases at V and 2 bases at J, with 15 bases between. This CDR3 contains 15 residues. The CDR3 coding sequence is TGTGCCAGCAGCAAGACGAGTACAGAACAAGAGACCCAGTACTTC. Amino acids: CASSKTSTEQETQYF.

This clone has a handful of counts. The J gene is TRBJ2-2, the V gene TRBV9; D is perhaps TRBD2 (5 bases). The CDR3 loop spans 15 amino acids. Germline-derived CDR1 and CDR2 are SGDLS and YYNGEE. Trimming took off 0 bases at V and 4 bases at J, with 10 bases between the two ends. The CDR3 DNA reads TGTGCCAGCAGCGTAGGTCAGCGGCCCACCGGGGAGCTGTTTTTT. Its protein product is CASSVGQRPTGELFF.

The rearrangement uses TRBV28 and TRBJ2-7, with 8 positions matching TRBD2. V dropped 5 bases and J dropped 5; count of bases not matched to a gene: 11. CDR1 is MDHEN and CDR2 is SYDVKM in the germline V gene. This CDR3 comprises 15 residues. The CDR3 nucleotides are TGTGCCAGCAGTCCGGGACTAGGCAGACTGCACGAGCAGTACTTC. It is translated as CASSPGLGRLHEQYF.

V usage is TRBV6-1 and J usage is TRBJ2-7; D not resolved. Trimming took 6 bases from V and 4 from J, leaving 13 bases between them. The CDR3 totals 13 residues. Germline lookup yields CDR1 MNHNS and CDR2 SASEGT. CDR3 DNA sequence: TGTGCCAGCAGGGACCTCGTCGCATACGAGCAGTACTTC. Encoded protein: CASRDLVAYEQYF.

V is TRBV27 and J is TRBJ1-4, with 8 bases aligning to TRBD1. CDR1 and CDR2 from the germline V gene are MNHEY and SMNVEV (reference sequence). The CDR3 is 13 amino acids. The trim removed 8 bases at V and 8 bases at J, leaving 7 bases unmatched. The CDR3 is CASGDRGLEKLFF. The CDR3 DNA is TGTGCCAGCGGTGACAGGGGTTTGGAAAAACTGTTTTTT.

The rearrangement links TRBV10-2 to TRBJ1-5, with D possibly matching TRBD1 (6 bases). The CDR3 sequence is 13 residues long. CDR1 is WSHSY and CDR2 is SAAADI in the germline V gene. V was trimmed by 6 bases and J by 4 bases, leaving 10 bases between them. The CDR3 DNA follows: TGCGCCAGCAGCCAACAGGGAAATCAGCCCCAGCATTTT. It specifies CASSQQGNQPQHF.